A selection of T cell receptor beta chains follows, all from one sample in a study of CD8+ T cells in alopecia areata. Sequencing was performed with immunoSEQ multiplex PCR; in TCRdb, only in-frame clones are kept and a portion is missing. The sample has some 190,000 clones; around 51% are singletons. The sample consisted of CD8+ T cells sorted from blood, taken at roughly week 53, from a patient treated with tofacitinib. These receptors all stem from a human donor with alopecia areata. The CDR3 runs from the conserved cysteine through the conserved F or W. A D gene is named only where the DNA matches it firmly. Size is omitted from some rows. Given values are once, few, many or a class for expanded clones.

>TRBJ2-6|-|TRBV7-9|-
CASSSAAGIPGANVLTF
TGTGCCAGCAGCTCCGCGGCCGGGATCCCTGGGGCCAACGTCCTGACTTTC
>TRBJ2-7|-|TRBV5-1|-
CASSLVGDYEQYF
TGCGCCAGCAGCTTGGTTGGGGACTACGAGCAGTACTTC
>TRBJ1-1|few|TRBV4-3|-
CASSPYPGSTEAFF
TGCGCCAGCAGCCCCTACCCCGGGAGCACTGAAGCTTTCTTT
>TRBJ1-1|-|TRBV27|-
CASNDRNLQAFF
TGTGCCAGCAACGACAGGAACTTACAAGCTTTCTTT
>TRBJ2-3|-|TRBV30|-
CAWSVLLRHTDTQYF
TGTGCCTGGAGTGTACTTCTCCGCCACACAGATACGCAGTATTTT
>TRBJ2-7|-|TRBV10-3|-
CAIRPRDRYEQYF
TGTGCCATCAGGCCCCGGGACCGCTACGAGCAGTACTTC
>TRBJ2-3|few|TRBV5-6|-
CASSPYLADTQYF
TGTGCCAGCAGCCCCTACCTCGCAGATACGCAGTATTTT
>TRBJ1-3|-|TRBV29-1|-
CSVGLQAGNTIYF
TGCAGCGTTGGGTTACAGGCTGGAAACACCATATATTTT
>TRBJ1-5|-|TRBV6-5|-
CASSSLGGSNQPQHF
TGTGCCAGCAGTTCCCTTGGGGGGAGCAATCAGCCCCAGCATTTT
>TRBJ2-4|-|TRBV6-6|TRBD2
CASSHWTSGNKNIQYF
TGTGCCAGCAGTCACTGGACTAGCGGCAACAAAAACATTCAGTACTTC
>TRBJ2-7|-|TRBV27|TRBD1
CASSLDRGYEQYF
TGTGCCAGCAGTTTAGACAGGGGCTACGAGCAGTACTTC
>TRBJ2-3|-|TRBV7-9|TRBD2
CASSPRLAEVTDTQYF
TGTGCCAGCAGCCCTCGACTAGCGGAAGTCACAGATACGCAGTATTTT
>TRBJ2-5|few|TRBV6-6|-
CATKGWGIETQYF
TGTGCCACCAAGGGGTGGGGGATCGAGACCCAGTACTTC
>TRBJ2-7|-|TRBV19|TRBD1
CASRSMDRVQQYF
TGTGCCAGTCGATCTATGGACAGGGTCCAGCAGTACTTC
>TRBJ2-7|-|TRBV13|TRBD1
CASAPYSGTGDEQYF
TGTGCCAGCGCCCCCTACTCCGGGACAGGGGACGAGCAGTACTTC
>TRBJ1-2|-|TRBV29-1|-
CSVEPGGGGYTF
TGCAGCGTTGAACCAGGAGGAGGGGGCTACACCTTC
>TRBJ1-1|-|TRBV11-2|-
CASSRRGRDTEAFF
TGTGCCAGCAGCCGAAGAGGCAGGGACACTGAAGCTTTCTTT
>TRBJ2-2|-|TRBV10-3|TRBD2
CAIRTSPLTAGELFF
TGTGCCATCAGGACTAGCCCACTCACGGCCGGGGAGCTGTTTTTT
>TRBJ2-5|-|TRBV5-6|-
CASSLGQGNQETQYF
TGTGCCAGCAGCTTGGGTCAGGGAAACCAAGAGACCCAGTACTTC
>TRBJ1-2|-|TRBV27|-
CASSSTNYGYTF
TGTGCCAGCAGTTCGACTAACTATGGCTACACCTTC
>TRBJ2-7|-|TRBV11-2|-
CASSLAANRGPYEQYF
TGTGCCAGCAGCTTAGCGGCGAACCGGGGGCCGTACGAGCAGTACTTC
>TRBJ2-3|-|TRBV14|-
CASSQDSDTQYF
TGTGCCAGCAGCCAAGACTCTGATACGCAGTATTTT
>TRBJ2-7|few|TRBV30|TRBD1
CAWSGDRGLSEQYF
TGTGCCTGGAGCGGGGACAGGGGGCTTTCCGAGCAGTACTTC
>TRBJ2-1|-|TRBV15|TRBD2
CATSRTSGANNEQFF
TGTGCCACCAGCAGGACTAGCGGGGCCAACAATGAGCAGTTCTTC
>TRBJ2-3|-|TRBV5-1|-
CASSLGLLSTDTQYF
TGCGCCAGCAGCTTGGGACTACTTAGCACAGATACGCAGTATTTT
>TRBJ1-1|few|TRBV9|-
CASSITRTGEAFF
TGTGCCAGCAGCATAACAAGGACTGGAGAAGCTTTCTTT
>TRBJ2-2|-|TRBV9|TRBD1
CASSPTGDLGTGELFF
TGTGCCAGCAGCCCCACAGGGGATCTTGGAACCGGGGAGCTGTTTTTT
>TRBJ2-7|-|TRBV5-1|-
CASKVRVYEQYF
TGCGCCAGCAAAGTGCGAGTCTACGAGCAGTACTTC
>TRBJ1-2|-|TRBV4-1|-
CASSQERGVYGYTF
TGCGCCAGCAGCCAAGAACGGGGAGTCTATGGCTACACCTTC
>TRBJ2-2|few|TRBV9|-
CASSVASLNANTGELFF
TGTGCCAGCAGCGTAGCGAGTCTAAACGCGAACACCGGGGAGCTGTTTTTT
>TRBJ1-6|few|TRBV30|TRBD1
CAWSLGTGGHSPLHF
TGTGCCTGGAGCCTAGGGACAGGTGGACATTCACCCCTCCACTTT
>TRBJ2-2|few|TRBV2|-
CASIGGADAGELFF
TGTGCCAGCATTGGGGGGGCTGATGCCGGGGAGCTGTTTTTT
>TRBJ1-6|-|TRBV10-3|-
CATRSNSYNSPLHF
TGTGCCACCCGAAGTAACTCCTATAATTCACCCCTCCACTTT
>TRBJ2-7|few|TRBV29-1|-
CSVEAGHATYEQYF
TGCAGCGTTGAAGCGGGACACGCAACCTACGAGCAGTACTTC
>TRBJ2-7|few|TRBV2|-
CASSAGFYEQYF
TGTGCCAGCAGTGCCGGATTCTACGAGCAGTACTTC
>TRBJ1-1|-|TRBV11-3|-
CASSLRVNTEAFF
TGTGCCAGCAGCCTCAGGGTGAACACTGAAGCTTTCTTT
>TRBJ1-1|few|TRBV13|-
CASSLGVNTEAFF
TGTGCCAGCAGCTTAGGAGTGAACACTGAAGCTTTCTTT
>TRBJ2-1|-|TRBV15|TRBD2
CATSLAGGLDEQFF
TGTGCCACCAGCCTAGCGGGGGGGCTCGATGAGCAGTTCTTC
>TRBJ1-2|-|TRBV27|-
CASTLLWGSNYGYTF
TGTGCCAGCACCCTACTTTGGGGATCCAACTATGGCTACACCTTC
>TRBJ1-5|few|TRBV13|-
CASSATGMAGNQPQHF
TGTGCCAGCAGCGCAACAGGGATGGCGGGCAATCAGCCCCAGCATTTT
>TRBJ2-7|-|TRBV14|-
CASGAAVYEQYF
TGTGCCAGCGGGGCAGCTGTTTACGAGCAGTACTTC
>TRBJ2-5|-|TRBV29-1|-
CSVVQAIPYF
TGCAGCGTTGTACAGGCCATACCTTACTTC
>TRBJ1-5|-|TRBV19|TRBD1
CASRWGQGDQPQHF
TGTGCCAGTAGGTGGGGACAGGGGGATCAGCCCCAGCATTTT